This T cell receptor gamma chain came from a study of Vδ1+ human thymocytes. With regard to this clone: Its antigen is as yet unknown.

Extracted RNA was reverse transcribed into cDNA. Pooled V-gene forward primers with one constant-region reverse primer generated the CDR3 amplicons by multiplex PCR. TCRdb redid clone calling on the multiplex PCR reads using CATT. This table has tens of thousands of gamma-chain clones, about 18% appearing once. The CDR3 runs to 14 residues. Germline V gene data show CDR1 as VINAFY and CDR2 as YDVSNSKD. J lost 5 bases, V lost 1 base, and 8 bases had no gene match. Study results and caveats: In the thymus, TRG and TRD repertoires looked highly polyclonal with Gaussian CDR3 lengths.

The V gene is TRGV5, the J gene TRGJ1 or TRGJ2. This TCR derives from a boy under two years old who had congenital heart surgery. What was sequenced was Vdelta1+ gamma-delta thymocytes from the thymus. The subset was: FACS-sorted CD3+ TCRalphabeta- TCRVdelta1+ TCRVdelta2- thymocytes. CDR3 amino acids: CATWDSGEDYKKLF. In DNA, the CDR3 is TGTGCCACCTGGGACAGTGGGGAGGATTATAAGAAACTCTTT.